This entry describes one TCR beta chain. Its specificity is not known. Only CD45RO-negative cells positively selected for CCR7 counted as naive CD8 cells, so terminally differentiated effector memory CD45RA+ cells were excluded. This specimen comes from a study of shared clonotypes between healthy human individuals. CDR3 length equals 18 residues. Study-level results: Deeper or shallower sequencing was expected to change how clonotypes are shared among donors.

Genomic DNA of each subset was evenly split across several immunoSEQ plates. Sequencing was performed with immunoSEQ multiplex PCR; in TCRdb, only in-frame clones are kept and a portion is missing. The profile shows about 2 million clones, roughly 94% of them singletons. The source is a man aged 18 to 30 in good health. Sequencing was performed on naive CD8+ T cells sorted from blood. The chain has TRBV21-1 and TRBJ1-5. TRBV21-1 is a listed pseudogene. The CDR3 DNA follows: TGTGCCAGCAGCAAAAGAAGTAAGAAGGGGGGGATGAATCAGCCCCAGCATTTT. Amino acid sequence: CASSKRSKKGGMNQPQHF.